Below are 32 T cell receptor beta chains sequenced from a single sample in a study of shared clonotypes between healthy human individuals. The repertoire was sequenced with immunoSEQ multiplex PCR; TCRdb's copy has only in-frame clones and lacks some. Of 300,000 to 400,000 clones in the sample, roughly 70% are singletons; the top ten hold 9% to 12%. Sequencing input: memory CD4+ T cells sorted from blood. As to subset: CD45RA-negative fraction. Source of these receptors: a man aged 25-45 years in good health.

The chain uses TRBV4-3 and TRBJ2-3; 12 bases are shared with TRBD2. The V gene's germline CDR1 is LGHNA and CDR2 YSLEER. V trimming: 3 bases; J trimming: 0 bases; junction bases outside the gene matches: 13. The CDR3 consists of 20 residues. The CDR3 loop reads CASSHSRTSGIAFSTDTQYF. Written as DNA, the CDR3 is TGCGCCAGCAGCCACTCAAGGACTAGCGGGATTGCATTTAGCACAGATACGCAGTATTTT.

V and J are TRBV9 and TRBJ2-7, with TRBD2 matching 9 bases. Germline lookup yields CDR1 SGDLS and CDR2 YYNGEE. The CDR3 is 15 residues long. With 5 bases clipped from V and 5 bases from J, the junction kept 11 bases outside the gene matches. The CDR3 is CASSLLAGAFDEQYF. The CDR3 nucleotides read TGTGCCAGCAGTCTCTTAGCGGGAGCATTCGACGAGCAGTACTTC.

The V call is TRBV5-1, the J call TRBJ2-1, with 13 bases fitting TRBD2. With V trimmed by 4 bases and J by 10 bases, 8 bases remained unmatched. CDR1 and CDR2 (germline): SGHRS, YFSETQ. The CDR3 spans 15 residues. The CDR3 DNA reads as TGCGCCAGCAGCCCACTAGCGGGAGGGCCAGGAGAGCAGTTCTTC. Its protein is CASSPLAGGPGEQFF.

The rearrangement links TRBV7-2 to TRBJ2-7; 8 positions match TRBD1. The CDR3 has 14 amino acids. The germline gives CDR1 SGHTA, CDR2 FQGNSA. V shed 0 bases, J shed 6 bases, and the junction held 4 bases outside the gene matches. The CDR3 sequence: CASSLAQGASEQYF. CDR3 bases: TGTGCCAGCAGCTTAGCGCAGGGGGCTTCCGAGCAGTACTTC.

The CDR3 is CASSLLGGSSYEQYF. CDR3 bases: TGTGCCAGCAGCTTACTCGGGGGAAGCTCCTACGAGCAGTACTTC. The chain uses TRBV11-2 and TRBJ2-7; D is perhaps TRBD2 (6 bases). The CDR3 is 15 residues long. The ends were cut back, 2 bases at V and 0 bases at J, with 11 bases in the middle. The germline gives CDR1 SGHAT, CDR2 FQNNGV.

V gene TRBV28 combines with J gene TRBJ1-4, with TRBD1 as a possible D gene (6 bases). The V end was cut by 5 bases, the J end by 4 bases, with 14 bases between. In germline, CDR1 is MDHEN, CDR2 SYDVKM. This CDR3 has 15 residues. The CDR3 sequence is CASSLPGTRNEKLFF. The CDR3 coding sequence is TGTGCCAGCAGTCTCCCCGGGACACGTAATGAAAAACTGTTTTTT.

In regard to this clone: A read error may produce the germline difference seen at one junction end. Other DNA sequences within the sample encode an identical CDR3. This chain uses TRBV6-1 with TRBJ2-5; weak D call: TRBD2 (7 bases). The V gene's germline CDR1 is MNHNS and CDR2 SASEGT. The CDR3 runs 16 residues. In DNA, the CDR3 is TGTGCCAGCAGTGAACAGGGGAGGGGTGCGGGAGAGACTCAGTACTTC. Protein: CASSEQGRGAGETQYF.

V and J are TRBV18 and TRBJ2-3; D not resolved. Looked up from germline, CDR1 is KGHSH and CDR2 is LQKENI. Trimming stripped 3 bases from V and 4 bases from J, with 14 bases between. This CDR3 spans 15 amino acids. The DNA of the CDR3 is TGTGCCAGCTCACCGACGGGTAGTAAATCAGATACGCAGTATTTT. This sequence encodes CASSPTGSKSDTQYF.

This chain uses TRBV9 with TRBJ2-1; TRBD1 matches 10 bases. This CDR3 is 15 amino acids long. Germline V gene data show CDR1 as SGDLS and CDR2 as YYNGEE. V was clipped by 2 bases and J by 7 bases; unmatched bases: 6. The CDR3 loop reads CASSVEGTGVNEQFF. Written as DNA, the CDR3 is TGTGCCAGCAGCGTTGAAGGGACAGGGGTAAATGAGCAGTTCTTC.

The chain carries TRBV30 and TRBJ1-3; 7 nucleotides match TRBD1. The CDR3 has 13 residues. The V gene end was trimmed by 5 bases and the J gene end by 4 bases; junction bases not matched to a gene: 5. Germline V gene lookup returns CDR1 GTSNPN and CDR2 SVGIG (reference sequence). CDR3 DNA: TGTGCCTGGGATACAGGGGCCGGAAACACCATATATTTT. Its translation is CAWDTGAGNTIYF.

This rearrangement joins TRBV5-1 to TRBJ2-7; TRBD1 matches 11 bases. Trimming cost V 3 bases and J 1 base; bases outside gene matches: 9. Germline V gene lookup returns CDR1 SGHRS and CDR2 YFSETQ. This CDR3 comprises 17 residues. Here the CDR3 DNA reads TGCGCCAGCAGCTCATGGACAGGGGGCATGTATTCCTACGAGCAGTACTTC. Amino acids: CASSSWTGGMYSYEQYF.

The V call is TRBV12-5, the J call TRBJ2-1; 9 bases map to TRBD2. V trimming: 4 bases; J trimming: 5 bases; junction bases outside the gene matches: 27. Germline CDR1 reads LGHNT; CDR2 reads FRNRAP. CDR3 size: 22 residues. In DNA, the CDR3 is TGTGCTAGTGGTTCGACAGGGAGCGACTTACCGGGACTAGCTTGGCCCCACAATGAGCAGTTCTTC. The encoded protein is CASGSTGSDLPGLAWPHNEQFF.

This clone was picked up one time. CDR3 loop: CASTRGESNQPQHF. The DNA of the CDR3 is TGTGCCAGCACCCGGGGGGAAAGCAATCAGCCCCAGCATTTT. The chain has TRBV6-1 and TRBJ1-5, with D possibly matching TRBD1 (5 bases). The CDR3 is made up of 14 amino acids. Trimming removed 7 bases at V and 1 base at J, with 11 bases between. Germline V gene lookup returns CDR1 MNHNS and CDR2 SASEGT.

This chain joins TRBV6-1 and TRBJ1-1, with D unclear. The CDR3 has 16 amino acids. V lost 2 bases, J lost 0 bases, and 13 bases lay in between. Germline values: CDR1 MNHNS, CDR2 SASEGT. The CDR3 spells CASSEQGASMNTEAFF. Written as DNA, the CDR3 is TGTGCCAGCAGTGAACAAGGAGCCTCTATGAACACTGAAGCTTTCTTT.

This clone was recorded a few times. V gene TRBV20-1 combines with J gene TRBJ1-5; D gene uncertain. V was trimmed by 6 bases and J by 8 bases, leaving 8 bases between them. The CDR3 has 10 residues. Germline values: CDR1 DFQATT, CDR2 SNEGSKA (reference sequence). This CDR3 reads CSASGEPQHF. CDR3 DNA sequence: TGCAGTGCCTCTGGGGAGCCCCAGCATTTT.

The chain combines TRBV5-6 with TRBJ2-5; no firm D call. CDR1 is SGHDT and CDR2 is YYEEEE in the germline V gene. The CDR3 is made up of 11 amino acids. Trimming removed 7 bases from V and 4 bases from J, with 8 bases in between. In DNA, the CDR3 is TGTGCCAGCGGAAGTGGAGAGACCCAGTACTTC. Encoded protein: CASGSGETQYF. Variable domain in full (rest from reference TRBV5-6 and TRBJ2-5): DAGVTQSPTHLIKTRGQQVTLRCSPKSGHDTVSWYQQALGQGPQFIFQYYEEEERQRGNFPDRFSGHQFPNYSSELNVNALLLGDSALYLCASGSGETQYFGPGTRLLVL.

This chain connects TRBV6-1 to TRBJ2-2, with D possibly matching TRBD2 (5 bases). V lost 11 bases and J lost 5, with 18 bases in between. CDR1 is MNHNS and CDR2 is SASEGT in the germline V gene. This CDR3 is 14 amino acids long. Written as DNA, the CDR3 is TGTGCCCTCGGCGGGCTAACTAGAACCGGGGAGCTGTTTTTT. Protein sequence: CALGGLTRTGELFF.

This clone appeared a single time. The chain joins TRBV7-8 to TRBJ2-1, with 7 nucleotides matching TRBD2. V lost 4 bases, J lost 7 bases, and 7 bases stayed unmatched. Germline V gene sequence: CDR1 SGHVS, CDR2 FQNEAQ. The CDR3 length is 14 residues. CDR3 loop: CASSWDYSPNEQFF. The CDR3 bases are TGTGCCAGCAGCTGGGACTATTCCCCAAATGAGCAGTTCTTC.

The chain carries TRBV5-4 and TRBJ1-1, with TRBD1 matching 7 bases. The ends lost 4 bases at V and 1 base at J; junction bases unmatched: 4. CDR1 and CDR2 (germline): SGHNT, YYREEE (reference sequence). This CDR3 contains 14 residues. CDR3 amino acids: CASSAGGGNTEAFF. CDR3 coding DNA: TGTGCCAGCAGCGCAGGGGGTGGGAACACTGAAGCTTTCTTT.

This chain links TRBV29-1 with TRBJ2-1; D not resolved. There are 12 residues in the CDR3. Germline CDR1 and CDR2: SQVTM and ANQGSEA. Trimming stripped 3 bases from V and 5 bases from J, with 8 bases between. CDR3 sequence (DNA): TGCAGCGTTGATCGGGTGAACAATGAGCAGTTCTTC. Amino acids: CSVDRVNNEQFF.

The chain employs TRBV29-1 and TRBJ1-5, with TRBD1 matching over 7 bases. This CDR3 spans 15 amino acids. In germline, CDR1 is SQVTM, CDR2 ANQGSEA. V was pared by 5 bases and J by 3 bases, with 10 bases of the junction left unmatched. The CDR3 here is CSVSTGRGLNQPQHF. CDR3 coding DNA: TGCAGCGTTTCGACAGGGCGAGGGCTCAATCAGCCCCAGCATTTT.

The genes are TRBV5-1 and TRBJ2-7; the D is unclear. CDR1 and CDR2 from the germline V gene are SGHRS and YFSETQ. Trimming pared 0 bases from V and 7 bases from J, leaving 14 bases between. CDR3 length: 14 amino acids. The CDR3 DNA reads TGCGCCAGCAGCTTGGCCGGACGTAACTCAGAGCAGTACTTC. This translates into CASSLAGRNSEQYF.

Comments on this clone: A much larger clone differs from this one at a single base, so this may be a read error. The J gene is TRBJ1-1, the V gene TRBV7-9; 7 nucleotides align to TRBD1. The CDR3 runs 14 residues. The V and J ends lost 3 bases and 7 bases, in that order; junction bases with no gene match: 8. The germline gives CDR1 SEHNR, CDR2 FQNEAQ (reference sequence). CDR3 sequence reads: CASSLDRTADEAFF. The CDR3 DNA sequence: TGTGCCAGCAGCTTGGACAGGACGGCGGATGAAGCTTTCTTT. The entire variable domain, with the rest obtained from reference TRBV7-9 and TRBJ1-1, is as follows: DTGVSQNPRHKITKRGQNVTFRCDPISEHNRLYWYRQTLGQGPEFLTYFQNEAQLEKSRLLSDRFSAERPKGSFSTLEIQRTEQGDSAMYLCASSLDRTADEAFFGQGTRLTVV.

The chain links TRBV10-3 to TRBJ2-3; perhaps TRBD1 as D (6 bases). Trimming pared 6 bases from V and 7 bases from J, leaving 14 bases between. This CDR3 spans 13 amino acids. CDR1 is ENHRY and CDR2 is SYGVKD in the germline V gene. The DNA of the CDR3 is TGTGCCATCAGAGAGGGGGAAGGATATACGCAGTATTTT. Residues: CAIREGEGYTQYF.

The V call is TRBV27, the J call TRBJ2-2, with D perhaps given as TRBD1 or TRBD2 (5 bases each). The length of the CDR3 is 14 residues. V dropped 6 bases and J dropped 1 base, with 9 bases sitting between them. Germline V CDR1 and CDR2: MNHEY, SMNVEV (reference sequence). The CDR3 region is CASRLGRNTGELFF. Here the CDR3 DNA reads TGTGCCAGCAGGCTGGGACGGAACACCGGGGAGCTGTTTTTT.

Details on this clone: A read error is possible here, since a much larger clone lies one base away. The chain joins TRBV7-2 to TRBJ2-3; D is undetermined. The CDR3 contains 11 residues. Trimming removed 4 bases from V and 2 bases from J, with 1 base in between. Per the germline V gene, CDR1 is SGHTA and CDR2 is FQGNSA. DNA of the CDR3: TGTGCCAGCAGCTACACAGATACGCAGTATTTT. This encodes CASSYTDTQYF.

The chain combines TRBV4-1 with TRBJ2-7; weak D call: TRBD1 (6 bases). Per germline, CDR1 MGHRA and CDR2 YSYEKL. V lost 3 bases to trimming and J lost 5 bases, with 23 bases between them. This CDR3 region has 17 residues. The CDR3: CASSQIILQGGYNEQYF. The CDR3, as DNA: TGCGCCAGCAGCCAGATTATCCTACAGGGTGGGTATAACGAGCAGTACTTC.

Of note for this clone: One base away lies a much larger clone, so this may be a sequencing read error. The same CDR3 arises from other DNA sequences in this sample as well. DNA for the CDR3: TGTGCTAGCAGTAGGGTGGCAGGTCCGGCTGGAAACACCATATATTTT. Encoded protein: CASSRVAGPAGNTIYF. The chain couples TRBV11-2 to TRBJ1-3; D gene uncertain. CDR3 length: 16 residues. The V gene's germline CDR1 is SGHAT and CDR2 FQNNGV.

The CDR3 loop is CAISVAGVEDTQYF. The CDR3 region has the DNA TGTGCCATCAGTGTGGCGGGAGTGGAAGATACGCAGTATTTT. J is TRBJ2-3 and V is TRBV10-3; 7 bases map to TRBD2. The ends lost 4 bases at V and 5 bases at J; junction bases unmatched: 6. The CDR3 is 14 residues long. Germline-derived CDR1 and CDR2 are ENHRY and SYGVKD.

The chain has TRBV18 and TRBJ1-5; TRBD1 might be the D (5 bases). Germline loops: CDR1 KGHSH, CDR2 LQKENI. The CDR3 totals 14 residues. V lost 3 bases, J lost 9 bases, and 15 bases lay in between. CDR3 sequence reads: CASSPGGDLPPQHF. CDR3 coding DNA: TGTGCCAGCTCACCGGGGGGGGACCTACCGCCCCAGCATTTT.

The sample holds a few counts of this clone. The rearrangement links TRBV6-1 to TRBJ2-1; D remains ambiguous. Germline V lookup: CDR1 MNHNS, CDR2 SASEGT. The V end lost 10 bases, the J end lost 15 bases, and 19 bases lay between the germline ends. CDR3 length: 11 residues. The CDR3 nucleotides are TGTGCCACCGAGTCAGCCCCTCCCTCGTTCTTC. It encodes CATESAPPSFF.

This chain links TRBV4-3 with TRBJ1-4; D perhaps matches TRBD1 (5 bases). V was trimmed by 4 bases and J by 5 bases, leaving 14 bases between them. There are 15 residues in the CDR3. Germline V CDR1 and CDR2: LGHNA, YSLEER. The CDR3 coding sequence is TGCGCCAGCAGCCGCTATGGGGGAGGGAATGAAAAACTGTTTTTT. It codes for CASSRYGGGNEKLFF.